The clone carrying this T cell receptor (beta chain) was picked up one time. This record belongs to a study of shared clonotypes between healthy human individuals. The overall study: Each donor contributed plates that comprised three CD4 naive, three CD4 memory, two CD8 naive and one CD8 memory.

The V gene end was trimmed by 1 base and the J gene end by 4 bases; junction bases not matched to a gene: 9. Germline CDR1 and CDR2: GTSNPN and SVGIG (reference sequence). The CDR3 covers 15 residues. HIV-negative, healthy adults without recent acute infections or vaccinations were the donors. Replicate sorted-subset PCRs were loaded with approximately 200 ng DNA, tens of thousands of T cell genomes. The protocol was immunoSEQ multiplex PCR, while the TCRdb copy is restricted to in-frame clones and leaves out a portion. Of approximately 2,000,000 clones in the sample, 85% to 95% were seen once. The origin of this receptor is a man younger than 35 in good health. Some clones in this sample may be carry-over from other donors' samples. Sequencing was performed on naive CD4+ T cells from PBMCs. Subset: CD45RA+ positively selected. The chain uses TRBV30 and TRBJ1-2; 7 bases align to TRBD1. CDR3 bases: TGTGCCTGGAGTGGCTGGGGACAGACACTCTATGGCTACACCTTC. Translating gives CAWSGWGQTLYGYTF.